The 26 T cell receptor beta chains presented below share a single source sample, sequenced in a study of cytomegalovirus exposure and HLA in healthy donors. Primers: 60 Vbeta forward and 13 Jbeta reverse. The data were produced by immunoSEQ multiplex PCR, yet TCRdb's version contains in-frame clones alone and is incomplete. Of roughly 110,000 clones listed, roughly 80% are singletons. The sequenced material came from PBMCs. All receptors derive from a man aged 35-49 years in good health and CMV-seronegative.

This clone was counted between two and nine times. CDR3 in amino acids: CASSIGSEANYGYTF. The CDR3 nucleotides read TGTGCCAGTAGTATAGGGTCAGAAGCTAACTATGGCTACACCTTC. J is TRBJ1-2 and V is TRBV19; D uncertain. Germline CDR1 and CDR2: LNHDA and SQIVND (reference sequence). Trimming removed 1 base at V and 0 bases at J, with 9 bases between. This CDR3 has 15 residues.

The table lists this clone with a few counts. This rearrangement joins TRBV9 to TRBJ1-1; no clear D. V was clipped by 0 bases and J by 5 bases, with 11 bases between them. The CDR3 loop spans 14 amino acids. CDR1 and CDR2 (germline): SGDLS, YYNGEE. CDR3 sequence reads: CASSVGVRGTEAFF. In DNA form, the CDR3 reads TGTGCCAGCAGCGTAGGGGTACGCGGGACTGAAGCTTTCTTT.

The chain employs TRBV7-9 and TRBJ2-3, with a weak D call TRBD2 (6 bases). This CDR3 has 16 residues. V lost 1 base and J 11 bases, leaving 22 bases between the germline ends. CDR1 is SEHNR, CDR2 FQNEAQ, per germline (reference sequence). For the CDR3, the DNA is TGTGCCAGCAGCTTAGGAGAGCGGGCCAGCACCGCGAAGCAGTATTTT. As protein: CASSLGERASTAKQYF.

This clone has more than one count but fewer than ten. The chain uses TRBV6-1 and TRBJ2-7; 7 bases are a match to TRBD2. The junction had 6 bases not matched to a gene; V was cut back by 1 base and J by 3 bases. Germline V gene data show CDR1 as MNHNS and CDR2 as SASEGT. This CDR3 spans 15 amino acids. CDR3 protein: CASSEGLATLYEQYF. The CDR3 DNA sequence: TGTGCCAGCAGTGAAGGACTAGCAACCCTCTACGAGCAGTACTTC.

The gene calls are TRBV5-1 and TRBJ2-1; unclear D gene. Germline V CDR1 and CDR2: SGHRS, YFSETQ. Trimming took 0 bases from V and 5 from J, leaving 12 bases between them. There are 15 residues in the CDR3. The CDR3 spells CASSLAPGTDNEQFF. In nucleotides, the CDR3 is TGCGCCAGCAGCTTGGCTCCAGGTACGGACAATGAGCAGTTCTTC.

CDR3 amino acids: CASRGHRVTGELFF. For the CDR3, the DNA is TGTGCCAGTAGGGGGCACAGGGTCACCGGGGAGCTGTTTTTT. The chain is built from TRBV19 and TRBJ2-2; D is possibly TRBD1 (6 bases). This CDR3 comprises 14 residues. Trimming pared 6 bases from V and 4 bases from J, leaving 12 bases between. CDR1 LNHDA and CDR2 SQIVND come from the germline V gene (reference sequence).

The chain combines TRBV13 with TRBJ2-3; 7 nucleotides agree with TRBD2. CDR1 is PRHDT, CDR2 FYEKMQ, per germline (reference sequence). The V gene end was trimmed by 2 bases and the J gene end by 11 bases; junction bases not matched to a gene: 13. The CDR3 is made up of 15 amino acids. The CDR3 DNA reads TGTGCCAGCAGCTTACAAGGCGGGGGTCGCCCCCTGCAGTATTTT. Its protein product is CASSLQGGGRPLQYF.

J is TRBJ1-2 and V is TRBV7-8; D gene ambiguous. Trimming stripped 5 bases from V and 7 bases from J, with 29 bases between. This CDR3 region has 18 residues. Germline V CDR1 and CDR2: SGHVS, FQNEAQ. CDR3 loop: CASSTPGEFSSRMGGYTF. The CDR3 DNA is TGTGCCAGCAGCACCCCGGGAGAGTTTAGTTCCCGAATGGGTGGCTACACCTTC.

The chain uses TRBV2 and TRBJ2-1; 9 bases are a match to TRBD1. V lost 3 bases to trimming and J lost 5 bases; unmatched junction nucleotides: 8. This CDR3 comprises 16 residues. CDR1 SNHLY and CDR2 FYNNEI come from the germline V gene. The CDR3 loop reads CASSDGTGKRDNEQFF. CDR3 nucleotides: TGTGCCAGCAGTGACGGGACAGGGAAGCGAGACAATGAGCAGTTCTTC.

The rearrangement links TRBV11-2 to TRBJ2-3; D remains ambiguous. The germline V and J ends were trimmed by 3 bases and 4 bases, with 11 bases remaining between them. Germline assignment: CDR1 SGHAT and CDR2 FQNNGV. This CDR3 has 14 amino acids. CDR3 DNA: TGTGCCAGCAGCTTTAATGCGCGCGCAGATACGCAGTATTTT. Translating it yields CASSFNARADTQYF. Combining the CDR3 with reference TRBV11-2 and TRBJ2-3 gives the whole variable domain EAGVAQSPRYKIIEKRQSVAFWCNPISGHATLYWYQQILGQGPKLLIQFQNNGVVDDSQLPKDRFSAERLKGVDSTLKIQPAKLEDSAVYLCASSFNARADTQYFGPGTRLTVL.

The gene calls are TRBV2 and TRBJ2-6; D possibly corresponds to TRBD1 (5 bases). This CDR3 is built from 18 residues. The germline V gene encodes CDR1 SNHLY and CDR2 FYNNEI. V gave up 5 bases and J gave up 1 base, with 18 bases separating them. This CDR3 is CASSPPGLRLSGANVLTF. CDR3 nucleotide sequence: TGTGCCAGCAGTCCTCCAGGGCTTAGGCTTTCTGGGGCCAACGTCCTGACTTTC. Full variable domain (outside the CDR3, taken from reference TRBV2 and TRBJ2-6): EPEVTQTPSHQVTQMGQEVILRCVPISNHLYFYWYRQILGQKVEFLVSFYNNEISEKSEIFDDQFSVERPDGSNFTLKIRSTKLEDSAMYFCASSPPGLRLSGANVLTFGAGSRLTVL.

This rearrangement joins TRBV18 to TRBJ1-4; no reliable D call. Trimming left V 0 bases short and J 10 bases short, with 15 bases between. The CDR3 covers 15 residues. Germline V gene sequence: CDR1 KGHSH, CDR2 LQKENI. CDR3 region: CASSPPSDGEGKLFF. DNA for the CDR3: TGTGCCAGCTCACCACCGTCGGACGGAGAGGGAAAACTGTTTTTT.

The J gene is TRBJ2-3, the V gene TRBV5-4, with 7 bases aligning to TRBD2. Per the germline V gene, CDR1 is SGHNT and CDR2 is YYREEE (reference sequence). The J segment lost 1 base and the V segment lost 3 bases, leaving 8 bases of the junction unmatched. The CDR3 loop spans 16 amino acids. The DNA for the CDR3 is TGTGCCAGCAGCTCCGGACTAGGGCTGGGCACAGATACGCAGTATTTT. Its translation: CASSSGLGLGTDTQYF.

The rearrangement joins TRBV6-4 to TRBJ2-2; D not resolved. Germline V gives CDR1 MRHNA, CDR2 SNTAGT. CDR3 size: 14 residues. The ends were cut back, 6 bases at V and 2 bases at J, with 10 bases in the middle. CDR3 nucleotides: TGTGCCAGCAGCCCAACAGTAAACACCGGGGAGCTGTTTTTT. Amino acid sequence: CASSPTVNTGELFF.

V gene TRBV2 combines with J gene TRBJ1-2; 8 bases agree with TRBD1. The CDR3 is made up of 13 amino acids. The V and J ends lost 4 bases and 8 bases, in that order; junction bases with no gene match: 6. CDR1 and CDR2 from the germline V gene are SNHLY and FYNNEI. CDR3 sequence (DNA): TGTGCCAGCAGTGCGGACAGGGCCGGGGGCTACACCTTC. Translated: CASSADRAGGYTF.

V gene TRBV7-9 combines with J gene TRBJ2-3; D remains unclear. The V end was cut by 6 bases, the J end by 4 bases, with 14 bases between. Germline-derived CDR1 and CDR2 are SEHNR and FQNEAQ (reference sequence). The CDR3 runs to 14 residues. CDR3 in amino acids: CASSPPVVPDTQYF. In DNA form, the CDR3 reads TGTGCCAGCAGTCCCCCTGTCGTCCCAGATACGCAGTATTTT.

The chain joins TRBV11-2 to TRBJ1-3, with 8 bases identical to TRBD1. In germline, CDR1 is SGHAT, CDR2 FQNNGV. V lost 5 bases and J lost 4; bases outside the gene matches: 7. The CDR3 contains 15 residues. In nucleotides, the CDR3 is TGTGCCAGCAGCCGGGCAGGGGGCTTCGGAAACACCATATATTTT. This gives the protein CASSRAGGFGNTIYF.

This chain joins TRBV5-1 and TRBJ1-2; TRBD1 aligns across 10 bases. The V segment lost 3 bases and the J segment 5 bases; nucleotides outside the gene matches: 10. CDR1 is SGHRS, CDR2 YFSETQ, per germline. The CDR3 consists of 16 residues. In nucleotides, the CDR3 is TGCGCCAGCAGCTGGGGGAGACAGGGGGCTGGGTATGGCTACACCTTC. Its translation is CASSWGRQGAGYGYTF.

The CDR3 bases are TGTGCCAGCAGCCCTAGGCAGGGCCACAATGAGCAGTTCTTC. Encoded protein: CASSPRQGHNEQFF. V and J are TRBV7-2 and TRBJ2-1, with D perhaps matching TRBD1 (5 bases). Germline V CDR1 and CDR2: SGHTA, FQGNSA. The CDR3 loop spans 14 amino acids. Trimming stripped 5 bases from V and 5 bases from J, with 13 bases between.

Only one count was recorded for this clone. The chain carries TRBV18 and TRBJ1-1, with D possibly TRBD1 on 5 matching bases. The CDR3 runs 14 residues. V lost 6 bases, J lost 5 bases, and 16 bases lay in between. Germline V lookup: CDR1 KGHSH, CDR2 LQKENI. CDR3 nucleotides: TGTGCCAGCTCCCCGGGGGGAGGGGAAACTGAAGCTTTCTTT. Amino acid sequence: CASSPGGGETEAFF.

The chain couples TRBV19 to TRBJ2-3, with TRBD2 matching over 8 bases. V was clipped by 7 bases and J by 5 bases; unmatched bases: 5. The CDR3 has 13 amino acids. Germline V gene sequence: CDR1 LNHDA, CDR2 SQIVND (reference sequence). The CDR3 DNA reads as TGTGCCAGTAATAGCGGGGCTAAAGATACGCAGTATTTT. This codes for CASNSGAKDTQYF.

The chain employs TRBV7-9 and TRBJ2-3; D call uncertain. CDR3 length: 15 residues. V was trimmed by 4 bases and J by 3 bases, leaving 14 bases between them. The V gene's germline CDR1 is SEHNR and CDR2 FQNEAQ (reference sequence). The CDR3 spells CASSSRSPLTDTQYF. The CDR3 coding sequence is TGTGCCAGCAGCTCCCGCTCCCCGCTAACAGATACGCAGTATTTT.

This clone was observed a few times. CDR3 loop: CASSLSAPGQNTIYF. The CDR3 DNA reads as TGTGCCAGCAGCTTATCGGCTCCAGGACAAAACACCATATATTTT. The chain joins TRBV5-4 to TRBJ1-3; the D gene is possibly TRBD1 (5 bases). V lost 2 bases to trimming and J lost 6 bases, with 15 bases between them. The germline CDR1 and CDR2 sequences are SGHNT and YYREEE (reference sequence). The CDR3 covers 15 residues. Based on the CDR3 plus reference TRBV5-4 and TRBJ1-3, the full variable domain is ETGVTQSPTHLIKTRGQQVTLRCSSQSGHNTVSWYQQALGQGPQFIFQYYREEENGRGNFPPRFSGLQFPNYSSELNVNALELDDSALYLCASSLSAPGQNTIYFGEGSWLTVV.

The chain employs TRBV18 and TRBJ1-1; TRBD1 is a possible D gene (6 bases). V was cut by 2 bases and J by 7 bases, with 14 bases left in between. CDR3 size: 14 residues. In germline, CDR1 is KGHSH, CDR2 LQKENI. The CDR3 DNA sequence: TGTGCCAGCTCACCAAATGCGGCACAGGGTGAAGCTTTCTTT. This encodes CASSPNAAQGEAFF.

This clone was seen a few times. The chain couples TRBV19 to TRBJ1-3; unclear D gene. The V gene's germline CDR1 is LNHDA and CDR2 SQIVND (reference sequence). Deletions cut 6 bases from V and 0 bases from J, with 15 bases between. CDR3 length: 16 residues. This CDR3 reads CASSFILPPSGNTIYF. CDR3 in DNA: TGTGCCAGTAGCTTCATTCTACCGCCCTCTGGAAACACCATATATTTT.

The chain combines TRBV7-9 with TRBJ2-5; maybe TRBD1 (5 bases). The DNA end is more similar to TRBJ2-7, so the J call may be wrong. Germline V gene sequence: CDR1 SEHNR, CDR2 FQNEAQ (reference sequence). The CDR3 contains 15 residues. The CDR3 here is CASSLGGQGLYEQYF. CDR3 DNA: TGTGCCAGCAGCTTAGGAGGTCAGGGCCTTTACGAGCAGTACTTC.